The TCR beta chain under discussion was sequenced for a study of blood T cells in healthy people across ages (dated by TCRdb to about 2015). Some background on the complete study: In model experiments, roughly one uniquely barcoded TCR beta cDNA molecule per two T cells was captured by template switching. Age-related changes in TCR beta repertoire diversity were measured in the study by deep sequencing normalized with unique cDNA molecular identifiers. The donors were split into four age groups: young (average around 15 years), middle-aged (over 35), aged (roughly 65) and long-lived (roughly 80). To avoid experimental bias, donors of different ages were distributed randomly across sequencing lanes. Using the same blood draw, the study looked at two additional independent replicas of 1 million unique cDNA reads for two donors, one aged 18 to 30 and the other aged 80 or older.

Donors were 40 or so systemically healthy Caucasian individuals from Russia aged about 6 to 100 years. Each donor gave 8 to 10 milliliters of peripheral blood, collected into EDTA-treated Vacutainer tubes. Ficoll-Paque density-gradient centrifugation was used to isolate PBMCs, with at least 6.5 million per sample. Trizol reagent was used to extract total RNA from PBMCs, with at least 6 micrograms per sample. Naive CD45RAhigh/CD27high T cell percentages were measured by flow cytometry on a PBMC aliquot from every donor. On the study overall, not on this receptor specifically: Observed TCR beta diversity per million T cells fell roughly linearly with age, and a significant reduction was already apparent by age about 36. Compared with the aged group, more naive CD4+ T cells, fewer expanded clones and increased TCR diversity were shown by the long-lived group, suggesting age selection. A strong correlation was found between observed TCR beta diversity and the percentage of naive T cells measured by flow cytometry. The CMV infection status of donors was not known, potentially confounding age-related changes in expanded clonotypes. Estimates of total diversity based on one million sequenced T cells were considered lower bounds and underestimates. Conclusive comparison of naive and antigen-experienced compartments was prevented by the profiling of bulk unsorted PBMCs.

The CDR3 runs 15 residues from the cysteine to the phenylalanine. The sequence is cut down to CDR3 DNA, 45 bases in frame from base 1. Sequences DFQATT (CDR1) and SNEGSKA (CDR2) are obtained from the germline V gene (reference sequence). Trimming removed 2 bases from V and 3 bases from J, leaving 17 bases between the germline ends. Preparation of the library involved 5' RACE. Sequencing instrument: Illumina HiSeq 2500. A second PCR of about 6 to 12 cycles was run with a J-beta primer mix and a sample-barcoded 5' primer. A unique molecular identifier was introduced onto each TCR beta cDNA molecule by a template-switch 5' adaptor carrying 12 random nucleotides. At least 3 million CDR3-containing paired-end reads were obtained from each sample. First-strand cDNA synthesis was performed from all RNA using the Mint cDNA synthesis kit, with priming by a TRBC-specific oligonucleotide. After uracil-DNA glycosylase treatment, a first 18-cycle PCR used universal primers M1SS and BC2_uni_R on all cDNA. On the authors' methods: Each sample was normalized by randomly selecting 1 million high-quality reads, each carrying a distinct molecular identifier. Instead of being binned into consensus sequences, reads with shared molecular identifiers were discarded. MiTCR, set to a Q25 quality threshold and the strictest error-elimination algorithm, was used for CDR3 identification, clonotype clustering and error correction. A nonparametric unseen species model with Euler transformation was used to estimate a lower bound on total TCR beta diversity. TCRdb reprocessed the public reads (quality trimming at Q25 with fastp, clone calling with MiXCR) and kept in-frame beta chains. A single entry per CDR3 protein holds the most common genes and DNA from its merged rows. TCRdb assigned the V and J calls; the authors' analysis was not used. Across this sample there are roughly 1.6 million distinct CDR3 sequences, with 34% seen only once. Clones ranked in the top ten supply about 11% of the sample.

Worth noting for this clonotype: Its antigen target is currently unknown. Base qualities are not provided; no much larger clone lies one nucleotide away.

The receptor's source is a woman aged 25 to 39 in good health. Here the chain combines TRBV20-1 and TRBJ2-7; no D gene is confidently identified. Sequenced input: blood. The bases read TGCAGTGCTAGATTAGTTAACCCTTCTTACTACGAGCAGTACTTC. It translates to CSARLVNPSYYEQYF.